This TCR beta chain was observed in a study of shared clonotypes between healthy human individuals. Study background: Each donor's CD8 memory used one plate, CD8 naive two, each CD4 subset three. Whole-study results and caveats: Owing to a small donor count, the genetic and exposure-history diversity represented was limited.

Germline CDR1 MDHEN, CDR2 SYDVKM. V was shortened by 2 bases and J by 4 bases, with 9 bases between the two germline ends. The CDR3 loop spans 13 amino acids. CD4+ cells yielded CD45RA+ naive and CD45RA-negative memory subsets. TCRdb keeps only in-frame clones here, not all; method: immunoSEQ multiplex PCR. The sample includes 2 million to 2.5 million clones, less than 95% of them seen just once. For this clone: Its antigen is as yet unknown.

The sequenced material came from naive CD4+ T cells from PBMCs. The subset: CD45RA+ positively selected. This receptor was obtained from a man aged 18 to 29 in good health. Some clones in this sample may be carry-over from other donors' samples. The rearrangement uses TRBV28 and TRBJ2-7, with D uncertain. The CDR3 protein is CASSLNPSYEQYF. The CDR3 DNA sequence: TGTGCCAGCAGTTTAAATCCCAGTTACGAGCAGTACTTC. Filled out from reference TRBV28 and TRBJ2-7, the complete variable domain reads DVKVTQSSRYLVKRTGEKVFLECVQDMDHENMFWYRQDPGLGLRLIYFSYDVKMKEKGDIPEGYSVSREKKERFSLILESASTNQTSMYLCASSLNPSYEQYFGPGTRLTVT.